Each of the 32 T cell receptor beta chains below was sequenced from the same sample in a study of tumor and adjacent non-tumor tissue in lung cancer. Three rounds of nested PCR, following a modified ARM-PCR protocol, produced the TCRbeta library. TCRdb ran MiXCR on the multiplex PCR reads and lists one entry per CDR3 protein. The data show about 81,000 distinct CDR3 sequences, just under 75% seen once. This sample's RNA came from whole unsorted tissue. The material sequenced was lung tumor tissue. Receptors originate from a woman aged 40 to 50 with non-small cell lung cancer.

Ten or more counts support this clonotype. The CDR3, as DNA: TGTGCCAGCAGTTTGACAGGGGGCTCCTACGAGCAGTACTTC. Translation gives CASSLTGGSYEQYF. The chain couples TRBV6-6 to TRBJ2-7, with TRBD1 matching over 9 bases. The J segment lost 0 bases and the V segment lost 4 bases, leaving 1 base of the junction unmatched. In germline, CDR1 is MNHNY, CDR2 SVGAGI (reference sequence). This CDR3 has 14 amino acids.

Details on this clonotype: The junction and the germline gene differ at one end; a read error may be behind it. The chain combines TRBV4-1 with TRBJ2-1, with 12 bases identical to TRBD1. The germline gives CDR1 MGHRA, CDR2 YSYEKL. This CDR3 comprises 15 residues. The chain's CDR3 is CTSSQEGQGASEQFF. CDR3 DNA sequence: TGCACCAGCAGCCAAGAGGGACAGGGGGCGAGTGAGCAGTTCTTC.

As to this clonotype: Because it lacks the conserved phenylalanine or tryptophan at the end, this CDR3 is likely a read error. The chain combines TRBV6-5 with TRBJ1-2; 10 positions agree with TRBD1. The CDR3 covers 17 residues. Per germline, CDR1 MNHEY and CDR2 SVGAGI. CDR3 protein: CSSSYLTGTGEHYGYTL. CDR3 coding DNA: TGTTCCAGCAGTTACTTAACCGGGACAGGGGAACACTATGGGTACACCCTC.

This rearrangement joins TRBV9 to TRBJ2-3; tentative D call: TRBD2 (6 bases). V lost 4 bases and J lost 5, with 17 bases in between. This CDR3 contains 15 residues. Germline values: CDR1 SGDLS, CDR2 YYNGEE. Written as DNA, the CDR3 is TGTGCCAGCAGCCCGTTTGCGGGGCCTAGAGATACGCAGTATTTT. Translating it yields CASSPFAGPRDTQYF. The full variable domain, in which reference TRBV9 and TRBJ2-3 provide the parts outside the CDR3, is DSGVTQTPKHLITATGQRVTLRCSPRSGDLSVYWYQQSLDQGLQFLIQYYNGEERAKGNILERFSAQQFPDLHSELNLSSLELGDSALYFCASSPFAGPRDTQYFGPGTRLTVL.

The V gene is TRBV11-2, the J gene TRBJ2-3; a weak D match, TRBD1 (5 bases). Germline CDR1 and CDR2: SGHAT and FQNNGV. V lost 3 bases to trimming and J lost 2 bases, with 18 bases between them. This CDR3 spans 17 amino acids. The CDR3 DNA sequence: TGTGCCAGCAGCTTTTCACTCGCGTGGGGCTCCACAGATACGCAGTATTTT. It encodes CASSFSLAWGSTDTQYF.

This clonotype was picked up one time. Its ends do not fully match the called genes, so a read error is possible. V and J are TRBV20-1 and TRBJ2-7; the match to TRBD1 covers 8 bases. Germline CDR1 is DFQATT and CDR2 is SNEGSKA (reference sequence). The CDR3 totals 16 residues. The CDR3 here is CNARDQQGAVSYEQHF. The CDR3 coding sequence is TGCAATGCTAGAGATCAGCAGGGGGCCGTATCCTACGAGCAGCACTTC.

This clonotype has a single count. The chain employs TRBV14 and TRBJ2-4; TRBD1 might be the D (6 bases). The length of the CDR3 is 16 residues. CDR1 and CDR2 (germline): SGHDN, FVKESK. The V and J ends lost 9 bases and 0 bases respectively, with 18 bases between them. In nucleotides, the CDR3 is TGTGCCAGTAACCAACTGCAGGGGCTAGCCAAAAACATTCAGTACTTC. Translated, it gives CASNQLQGLAKNIQYF.

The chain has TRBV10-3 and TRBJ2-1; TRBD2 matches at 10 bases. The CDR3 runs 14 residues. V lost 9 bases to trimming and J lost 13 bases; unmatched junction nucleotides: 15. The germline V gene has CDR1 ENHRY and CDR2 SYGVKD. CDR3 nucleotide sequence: TGTGCCATTAAAGGGACTAGCGCGGCCGGTGAACAGTTCTTC. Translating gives CAIKGTSAAGEQFF.

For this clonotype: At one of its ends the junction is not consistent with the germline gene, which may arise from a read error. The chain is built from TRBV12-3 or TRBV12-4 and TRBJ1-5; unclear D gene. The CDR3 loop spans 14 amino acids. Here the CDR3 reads CASSFIGLNQPQNF. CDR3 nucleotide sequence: TGTGCGAGCAGTTTCATAGGCCTCAATCAGCCCCAGAATTTT.

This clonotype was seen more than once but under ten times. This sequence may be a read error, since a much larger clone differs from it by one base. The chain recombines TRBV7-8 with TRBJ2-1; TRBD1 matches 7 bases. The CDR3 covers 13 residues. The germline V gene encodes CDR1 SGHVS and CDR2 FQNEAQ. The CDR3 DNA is TGTACCAGCAGCCGCTCAGGGGGCAATGAGCAGTTCTTC. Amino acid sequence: CTSSRSGGNEQFF.

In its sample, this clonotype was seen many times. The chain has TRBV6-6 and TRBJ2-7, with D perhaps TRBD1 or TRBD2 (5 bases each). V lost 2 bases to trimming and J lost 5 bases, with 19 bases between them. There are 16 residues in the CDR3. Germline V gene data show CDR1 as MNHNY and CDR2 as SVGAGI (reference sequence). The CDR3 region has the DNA TGTGCCAGCAGTTACCTGGGACGGCTCCTGGGGGACGAGCAGTACTTC. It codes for CASSYLGRLLGDEQYF.

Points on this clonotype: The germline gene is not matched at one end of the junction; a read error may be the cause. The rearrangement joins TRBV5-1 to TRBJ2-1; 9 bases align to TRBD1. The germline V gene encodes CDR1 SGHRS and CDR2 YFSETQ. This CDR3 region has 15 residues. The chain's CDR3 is CANRSGTGTANEQFF. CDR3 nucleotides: TGTGCCAACAGGTCCGGGACAGGGACGGCTAATGAGCAGTTCTTC. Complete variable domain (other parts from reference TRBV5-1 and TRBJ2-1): KAGVTQTPRYLIKTRGQQVTLSCSPISGHRSVSWYQQTPGQGLQFLFEYFSETQRNKGNFPGRFSGRQFSNSRSEMNVSTLELGDSALYLCANRSGTGTANEQFFGPGTRLTVL.

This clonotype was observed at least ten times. DNA for the CDR3: TGTGCCAGCAGCCCGGTGGTAACTACTTACGAGCAGTACTTC. Translation gives CASSPVVTTYEQYF. The V gene is TRBV11-2, the J gene TRBJ2-7; D is ambiguous. Germline CDR1 is SGHAT and CDR2 is FQNNGV. This CDR3 has 14 residues. Between the trimmed V and J ends, which lost 5 bases and 4 bases, there was a span of 15 bases. The entire variable domain, with the rest obtained from reference TRBV11-2 and TRBJ2-7, is as follows: EAGVAQSPRYKIIEKRQSVAFWCNPISGHATLYWYQQILGQGPKLLIQFQNNGVVDDSQLPKDRFSAERLKGVDSTLKIQPAKLEDSAVYLCASSPVVTTYEQYFGPGTRLTVT.

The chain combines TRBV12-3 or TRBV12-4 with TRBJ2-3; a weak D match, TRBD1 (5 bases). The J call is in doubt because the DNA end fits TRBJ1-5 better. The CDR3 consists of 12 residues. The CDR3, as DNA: TGTGCCAGTGGGGGGGGTAGAGATACGCAGCATTTT. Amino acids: CASGGGRDTQHF.

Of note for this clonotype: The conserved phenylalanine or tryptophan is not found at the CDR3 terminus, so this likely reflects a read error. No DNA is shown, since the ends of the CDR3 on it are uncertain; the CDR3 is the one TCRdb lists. This chain's CDR3 is CDSSLAGQGITEVFV. The chain combines TRBV11-1 with TRBJ1-1; the D segment call TRBD1 is taken from the table without a DNA check. Looked up from germline, CDR1 is SGHAT and CDR2 is FQDESV (reference sequence). The CDR3 totals 15 residues, both ends included.

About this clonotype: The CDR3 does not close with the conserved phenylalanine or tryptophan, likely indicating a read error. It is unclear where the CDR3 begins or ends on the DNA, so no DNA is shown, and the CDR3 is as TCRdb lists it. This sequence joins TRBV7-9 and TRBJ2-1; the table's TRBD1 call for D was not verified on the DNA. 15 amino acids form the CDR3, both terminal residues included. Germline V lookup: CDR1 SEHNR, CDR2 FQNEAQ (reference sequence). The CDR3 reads CASRLGQGAWNEQSY.

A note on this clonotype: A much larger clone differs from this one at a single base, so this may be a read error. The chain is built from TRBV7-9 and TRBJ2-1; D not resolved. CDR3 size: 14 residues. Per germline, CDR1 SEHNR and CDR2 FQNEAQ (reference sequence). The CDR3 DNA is TGTGTCAGCAGCTTAGTGGGTAGAGACAATGAGCAGTTCTTC. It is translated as CVSSLVGRDNEQFF.

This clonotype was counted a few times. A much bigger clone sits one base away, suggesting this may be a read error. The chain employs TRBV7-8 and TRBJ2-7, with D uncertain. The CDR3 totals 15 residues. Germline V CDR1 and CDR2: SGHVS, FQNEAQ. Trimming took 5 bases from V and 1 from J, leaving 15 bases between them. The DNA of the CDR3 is TGTGCCAGCAGCCCGACTGGACGGAGATCCTACGAGCAGTACTTC. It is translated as CASSPTGRRSYEQYF.

CDR3 nucleotides: TGTGCCAGCAGCTTTACTGGGGGGGCGGGGGAGACCCAGTACTTC. Protein product: CASSFTGGAGETQYF. The chain has TRBV11-2 and TRBJ2-5, with a possible D match to TRBD2 (7 bases). Germline CDR1 SGHAT, CDR2 FQNNGV. This CDR3 region has 15 residues. Trimming left V 3 bases short and J 5 bases short, with 16 bases between.

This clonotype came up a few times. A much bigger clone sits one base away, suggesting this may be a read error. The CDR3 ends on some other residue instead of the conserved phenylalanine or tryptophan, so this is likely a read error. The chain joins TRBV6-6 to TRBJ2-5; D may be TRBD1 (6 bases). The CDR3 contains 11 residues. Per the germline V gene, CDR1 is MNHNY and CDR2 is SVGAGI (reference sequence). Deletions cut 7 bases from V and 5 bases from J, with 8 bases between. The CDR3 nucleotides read TGTGCCAGCACAACAGGGGAGACCCAGTACCTC. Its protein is CASTTGETQYL.

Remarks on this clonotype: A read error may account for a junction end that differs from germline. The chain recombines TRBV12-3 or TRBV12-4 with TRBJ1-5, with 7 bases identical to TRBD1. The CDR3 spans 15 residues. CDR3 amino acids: CASCFKGGINQSQHF. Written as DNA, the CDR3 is TGTGCCAGCTGTTTTAAAGGGGGCATTAATCAGTCCCAGCATTTT.

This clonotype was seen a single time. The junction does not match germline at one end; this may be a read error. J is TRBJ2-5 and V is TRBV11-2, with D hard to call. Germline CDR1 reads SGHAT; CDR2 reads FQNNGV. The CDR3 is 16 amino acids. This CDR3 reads CANSLVGRKAQETQYF. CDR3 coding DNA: TGTGCCAACAGCTTAGTTGGGCGGAAGGCCCAAGAGACCCAATACTTC.

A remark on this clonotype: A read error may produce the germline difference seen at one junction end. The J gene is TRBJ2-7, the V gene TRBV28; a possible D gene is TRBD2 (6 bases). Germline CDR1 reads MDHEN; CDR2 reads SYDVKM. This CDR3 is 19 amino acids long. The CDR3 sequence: CTSDSLQRRAGTPYYEQYF. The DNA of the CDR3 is TGTACCAGCGACTCACTTCAAAGAAGAGCCGGGACTCCGTACTACGAGCAGTACTTC.

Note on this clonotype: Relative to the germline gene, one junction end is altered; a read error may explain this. CDR3 region: CTSSGLGETQYF. Here the CDR3 DNA reads TGTACCAGCAGTGGACTGGGGGAGACCCAGTACTTC. The chain is built from TRBV6-1 and TRBJ2-5; the D gene is possibly TRBD2 (5 bases). The CDR3 length is 12 residues. The V gene's germline CDR1 is MNHNS and CDR2 SASEGT.

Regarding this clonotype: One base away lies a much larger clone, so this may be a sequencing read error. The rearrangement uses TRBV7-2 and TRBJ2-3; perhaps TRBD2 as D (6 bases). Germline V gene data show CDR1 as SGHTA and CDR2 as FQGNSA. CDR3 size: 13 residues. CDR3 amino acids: CASSLTSGDTLYF. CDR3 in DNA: TGTGCCAGCAGCTTAACGTCGGGAGATACGCTGTATTTT.

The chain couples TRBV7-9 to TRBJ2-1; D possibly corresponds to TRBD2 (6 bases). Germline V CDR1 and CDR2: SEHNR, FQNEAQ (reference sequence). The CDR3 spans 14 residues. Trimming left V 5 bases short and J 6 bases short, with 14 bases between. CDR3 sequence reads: CASSLNGRGNEQFF. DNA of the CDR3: TGTGCCAGCAGCCTTAACGGGAGAGGCAATGAGCAGTTCTTC.

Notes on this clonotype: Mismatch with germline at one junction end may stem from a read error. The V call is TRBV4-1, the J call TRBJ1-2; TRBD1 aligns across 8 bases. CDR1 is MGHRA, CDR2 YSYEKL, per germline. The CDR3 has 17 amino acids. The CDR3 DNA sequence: TGCGCCAGCAGCCAAGCCCCTAGAGACAGGGGACCGTATGGTTACACCTTC. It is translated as CASSQAPRDRGPYGYTF.

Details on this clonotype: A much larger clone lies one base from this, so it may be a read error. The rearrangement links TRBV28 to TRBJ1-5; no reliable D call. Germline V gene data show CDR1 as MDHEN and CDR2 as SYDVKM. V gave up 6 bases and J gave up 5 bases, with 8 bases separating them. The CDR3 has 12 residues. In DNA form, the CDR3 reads TGTGCCAGCAGCGAAGGGCATCAGCCCCAGCATTTT. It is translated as CASSEGHQPQHF.

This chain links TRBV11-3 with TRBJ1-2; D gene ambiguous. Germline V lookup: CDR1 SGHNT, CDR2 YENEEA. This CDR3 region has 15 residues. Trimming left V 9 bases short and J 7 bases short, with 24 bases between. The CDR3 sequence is CASNSSRVLRRGYTF. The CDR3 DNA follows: TGTGCCAGTAACTCCAGCCGGGTCCTGCGACGTGGCTACACCTTC.

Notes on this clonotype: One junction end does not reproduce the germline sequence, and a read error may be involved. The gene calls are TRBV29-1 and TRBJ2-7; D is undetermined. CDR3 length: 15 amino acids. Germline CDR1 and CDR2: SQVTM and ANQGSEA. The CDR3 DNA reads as TGCAGCGCGAGTAGACGGAGTCCTGCCGTCTACAAGCAGTACTTC. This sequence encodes CSASRRSPAVYKQYF.

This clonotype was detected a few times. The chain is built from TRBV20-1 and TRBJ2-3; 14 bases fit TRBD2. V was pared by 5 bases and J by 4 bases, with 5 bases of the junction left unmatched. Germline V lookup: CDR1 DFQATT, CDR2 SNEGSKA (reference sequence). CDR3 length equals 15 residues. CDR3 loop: CSALGLAGGPDTQYF. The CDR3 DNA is TGCAGTGCTCTTGGACTAGCGGGGGGACCAGATACGCAGTATTTT.

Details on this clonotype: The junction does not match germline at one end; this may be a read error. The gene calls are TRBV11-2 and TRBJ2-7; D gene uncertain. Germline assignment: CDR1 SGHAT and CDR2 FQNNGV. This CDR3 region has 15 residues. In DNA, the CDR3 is TGTGCCGGCAGCTTAGATCCCCAGAGGTCCTATGAGCAATACTTC. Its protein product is CAGSLDPQRSYEQYF.